This entry lists 20 T cell receptor beta chains sequenced from one sample in a study of cytotoxic CD8 clonotypes in ibrutinib-treated CLL. Profiled with immunoSEQ multiplex PCR; TCRdb holds only in-frame clones, not every one. The sample has over 150,000 clones, around three quarters seen once. The material sequenced was PBMCs, taken after 24 months of ibrutinib treatment. These receptors all stem from a human donor with chronic lymphocytic leukemia.

The rearrangement uses TRBV7-9 and TRBJ1-1; 8 nucleotides align to TRBD1. The CDR3 spans 15 residues. Germline-derived CDR1 and CDR2 are SEHNR and FQNEAQ (reference sequence). V shed 5 bases and J 3 bases; nucleotides not matched to a gene: 8. The CDR3 nucleotides are TGTGCCAGCAGCCAGGGGGCGCGAATCTACACTGAAGCTTTCTTT. Its protein is CASSQGARIYTEAFF. The variable domain in full, with the rest retrieved from reference TRBV7-9 and TRBJ1-1, is DTGVSQNPRHKITKRGQNVTFRCDPISEHNRLYWYRQTLGQGPEFLTYFQNEAQLEKSRLLSDRFSAERPKGSFSTLEIQRTEQGDSAMYLCASSQGARIYTEAFFGQGTRLTVV.

V is TRBV4-1 and J is TRBJ2-2; a weak D match, TRBD1 (6 bases). V lost 2 bases to trimming and J lost 4 bases, with 17 bases between them. The germline CDR1 and CDR2 sequences are MGHRA and YSYEKL. The CDR3 consists of 17 residues. CDR3 DNA sequence: TGCGCCAGCAGCCAACCCCTTTTGGGGGCGTTCACCGGGGAGCTGTTTTTT. Protein: CASSQPLLGAFTGELFF.

This chain uses TRBV4-3 with TRBJ2-3; 10 bases are a match to TRBD2. Unmatched junction bases numbered 8, after V lost 1 base and J lost 7 bases. Germline V gene lookup returns CDR1 LGHNA and CDR2 YSLEER. The CDR3 runs to 16 residues. CDR3 protein: CASSQAASGSSYTQYF. CDR3 bases: TGCGCCAGCAGCCAAGCAGCTAGCGGGAGTTCATATACGCAGTATTTT.

This clone was seen a handful of times. The chain links TRBV6-1 to TRBJ1-1; possible D gene TRBD1, 6 bases. Trimming left V 6 bases short and J 2 bases short, with 13 bases between. Germline-derived CDR1 and CDR2 are MNHNS and SASEGT. The CDR3 has 14 residues. The CDR3 DNA follows: TGTGCCAGCAGCCAAACAGGGACCAACACTGAAGCTTTCTTT. It yields the protein CASSQTGTNTEAFF.

The chain has TRBV10-3 and TRBJ1-2; D remains ambiguous. The germline V and J ends were trimmed by 4 bases and 6 bases, with 6 bases remaining between them. Germline-derived CDR1 and CDR2 are ENHRY and SYGVKD. This CDR3 has 11 residues. The CDR3 DNA is TGTGCCATCAGTGGGCCAGATGGCTACACCTTC. Amino acid sequence: CAISGPDGYTF.

The chain carries TRBV10-2 and TRBJ1-1; no clear D. The CDR3 loop spans 12 amino acids. Looked up from germline, CDR1 is WSHSY and CDR2 is SAAADI. V was pared by 5 bases and J by 1 base, with 5 bases between. The CDR3 coding sequence is TGCGCCAGCAGTTTCCGGAACACTGAAGCTTTCTTT. As protein: CASSFRNTEAFF.

This clone was seen only a few times. J is TRBJ1-1 and V is TRBV28; D perhaps matches TRBD1 (5 bases). With 5 bases removed from V and 1 base from J, the gap between germline ends came to 14 bases. The CDR3 totals 15 residues. Germline CDR1 reads MDHEN; CDR2 reads SYDVKM. Here the CDR3 reads CASSHAGTGNTEAFF. DNA of the CDR3: TGTGCCAGCAGTCATGCCGGGACGGGGAACACTGAAGCTTTCTTT.

This clone was seen a single time. J is TRBJ1-5 and V is TRBV27; D gene uncertain. V gave up 6 bases and J gave up 4 bases, with 16 bases separating them. CDR3 length equals 15 residues. Germline CDR1 is MNHEY and CDR2 is SMNVEV (reference sequence). DNA of the CDR3: TGTGCCAGCAGCCACGGGTCGATGGGGAATCAGCCCCAGCATTTT. Translation: CASSHGSMGNQPQHF.

The V and J genes are TRBV27 and TRBJ1-5; TRBD1 matches 9 bases. CDR1 and CDR2 (germline): MNHEY, SMNVEV (reference sequence). Trimming took 5 bases from V and 9 from J; bases not matched to a gene: 8. This CDR3 contains 14 residues. This CDR3 reads CASSLTGGAGPQHF. CDR3 sequence (DNA): TGTGCCAGCAGTCTCACAGGGGGCGCGGGGCCCCAGCATTTT.

The chain recombines TRBV7-9 with TRBJ1-1, with 11 bases matching TRBD1. Losses at the gene ends were 1 base for V and 2 bases for J; bases not matched to a gene: 3. The CDR3 runs to 16 residues. CDR1 and CDR2 from the germline V gene are SEHNR and FQNEAQ (reference sequence). CDR3 loop: CASSLGGQGVNTEAFF. Here the CDR3 DNA reads TGTGCCAGCAGCTTAGGGGGACAGGGGGTTAACACTGAAGCTTTCTTT. Combining the CDR3 with reference TRBV7-9 and TRBJ1-1 gives the whole variable domain DTGVSQNPRHKITKRGQNVTFRCDPISEHNRLYWYRQTLGQGPEFLTYFQNEAQLEKSRLLSDRFSAERPKGSFSTLEIQRTEQGDSAMYLCASSLGGQGVNTEAFFGQGTRLTVV.

The chain is built from TRBV5-1 and TRBJ1-2; a weak D match, TRBD1 (5 bases). Germline assignment: CDR1 SGHRS and CDR2 YFSETQ. CDR3 length: 14 residues. Trimming took off 3 bases at V and 0 bases at J, with 9 bases between the two ends. The CDR3 here is CASSWGGSNYGYTF. The CDR3 DNA reads as TGCGCCAGCAGCTGGGGCGGCTCTAACTATGGCTACACCTTC.

The J gene is TRBJ2-1, the V gene TRBV18, with D tentatively TRBD2 (6 bases). Looked up from germline, CDR1 is KGHSH and CDR2 is LQKENI. Between the trimmed V and J ends, which lost 0 bases and 4 bases, there was a span of 13 bases. The CDR3 length is 16 residues. In DNA, the CDR3 is TGTGCCAGCTCACCACCGGCTCTAGCGTTGTACAATGAGCAGTTCTTC. Its protein is CASSPPALALYNEQFF.

The genes are TRBV9 and TRBJ1-5; no clear D gene. In germline, CDR1 is SGDLS, CDR2 YYNGEE. The CDR3 consists of 15 residues. Trimming took 6 bases from V and 5 from J, leaving 18 bases between them. This CDR3 is CASNPTGEFHQPQHF. DNA of the CDR3: TGTGCCAGCAACCCCACGGGAGAATTCCATCAGCCCCAGCATTTT.

The gene calls are TRBV29-1 and TRBJ2-5; 8 nucleotides line up with TRBD1. The junction had 3 bases not matched to a gene; V was cut back by 4 bases and J by 2 bases. Germline CDR1 and CDR2: SQVTM and ANQGSEA. The CDR3 runs to 13 residues. CDR3 sequence reads: CSVGQGAQETQYF. The CDR3 coding sequence is TGCAGCGTTGGCCAGGGGGCTCAAGAGACCCAGTACTTC.

This clone occurred a few times. This chain uses TRBV14 with TRBJ2-2, with a possible D match to TRBD1 (5 bases). This CDR3 comprises 13 residues. V lost 7 bases, J lost 0 bases, and 6 bases lay in between. The germline CDR1 and CDR2 sequences are SGHDN and FVKESK. CDR3 in amino acids: CASKGTNTGELFF. CDR3 DNA: TGTGCCAGCAAGGGGACGAACACCGGGGAGCTGTTTTTT. Full variable domain (rest looked up from reference TRBV14 and TRBJ2-2): EAGVTQFPSHSVIEKGQTVTLRCDPISGHDNLYWYRRVMGKEIKFLLHFVKESKQDESGMPNNRFLAERTGGTYSTLKVQPAELEDSGVYFCASKGTNTGELFFGEGSRLTVL.

The chain recombines TRBV25-1 with TRBJ1-1; maybe TRBD1 (5 bases). From germline, CDR1 is MGHDK and CDR2 SYGVNS. This CDR3 is 14 amino acids long. V lost 7 bases and J 0 bases, leaving 12 bases between the germline ends. The CDR3 bases are TGTGCCAGCAAAACCGGGACGGTGAACACTGAAGCTTTCTTT. Translated: CASKTGTVNTEAFF.

In DNA, the CDR3 is TGTGCCACTTTTGGAGGCCCGAACTATGGCTACACCTTC. It is translated as CATFGGPNYGYTF. The rearrangement links TRBV2 to TRBJ1-2; D gene uncertain. Germline lookup yields CDR1 SNHLY and CDR2 FYNNEI. This CDR3 has 13 residues. V gave up 10 bases and J gave up 2 bases, with 14 bases separating them.

This clone was found once. The chain couples TRBV5-1 to TRBJ2-7; 7 positions match TRBD1. The CDR3 totals 15 residues. CDR1 is SGHRS and CDR2 is YFSETQ in the germline V gene. V trimming: 4 bases; J trimming: 0 bases; junction bases outside the gene matches: 7. CDR3: CASSTGQEPSYEQYF. CDR3 DNA sequence: TGCGCCAGCAGCACTGGACAGGAACCCTCCTACGAGCAGTACTTC.

CDR3 nucleotide sequence: TGTGCCACCAGCCCCCAAACGGGGACAGGGGACGAGCAGTACTTC. This codes for CATSPQTGTGDEQYF. This chain joins TRBV15 and TRBJ2-7, with 10 positions matching TRBD1. There are 15 residues in the CDR3. Germline V lookup: CDR1 LNHNV, CDR2 YYDKDF (reference sequence). The ends lost 5 bases at V and 5 bases at J; junction bases unmatched: 9.

The chain has TRBV9 and TRBJ1-2; D is undetermined. Germline V gene data show CDR1 as SGDLS and CDR2 as YYNGEE. Trimming removed 1 base from V and 4 bases from J, with 14 bases in between. The CDR3 runs to 15 residues. The CDR3 region has the DNA TGTGCCAGCAGCGTATCGGGCACCGGGAGCTATGGCTACACCTTC. It encodes CASSVSGTGSYGYTF.